The rows below give T cell receptor beta chains drawn from one sample of a study of T cell responses to AZD1222 COVID-19 vaccine. The repertoire was sequenced with immunoSEQ multiplex PCR; TCRdb's copy has only in-frame clones and lacks some. The sample consists of more than 95,000 clones, 85% to 90% of them appearing once. The sequenced sample was peripheral blood, obtained 28 days after the second AZD1222 dose. The receptors were sampled from an adult who received the AZD1222 COVID-19 vaccine. The CDR3 runs from the conserved cysteine through the conserved F or W. The D gene is left open where the match is weak. Only some rows state a clone size, as once, few, many or a class for expanded clones.

TRBJ2-2,.,TRBV30,.,CAWSVAQSGTGELFF,TGTGCCTGGAGTGTCGCGCAGTCCGGCACCGGGGAGCTGTTTTTT
TRBJ2-2,.,TRBV9,.,CASNGPGQWANTGELFF,TGTGCCAGCAACGGTCCTGGGCAGTGGGCGAACACCGGGGAGCTGTTTTTT
TRBJ1-4,.,TRBV20-1,.,CSAERGEKLFF,TGCAGTGCGGAGAGGGGTGAAAAACTGTTTTTT
TRBJ2-1,.,TRBV3-1/TRBV3-2,once,CASSQDGRGRDEQFF,TGTGCCAGCAGCCAAGATGGCAGGGGTAGGGATGAGCAGTTCTTC
TRBJ2-7,TRBD1,TRBV7-3,.,CASSLQRDRGYEQYF,TGTGCCAGCAGCTTGCAACGGGACAGGGGCTACGAGCAGTACTTC
TRBJ1-3,.,TRBV19,.,CAAGRLSGNTIYF,TGTGCTGCGGGCAGACTCTCTGGAAACACCATATATTTT
TRBJ1-6,.,TRBV9,.,CASSVGAENSPLHF,TGTGCCAGCAGCGTAGGGGCAGAAAATTCACCCCTCCACTTT
TRBJ1-2,.,TRBV30,few,CASEARRRVVMGYTF,TGTGCCTCCGAAGCCCGGAGAAGGGTTGTAATGGGCTACACCTTC
TRBJ1-6,.,TRBV14,.,CASSLTSSPLHF,TGTGCCAGCAGCTTAACGAGTTCACCCCTCCACTTT
TRBJ1-5,.,TRBV7-9,.,CASSLESQPQHF,TGTGCCAGCAGCTTAGAGAGTCAGCCCCAGCATTTT
TRBJ2-5,.,TRBV7-9,.,CASSFLSPGQETQYF,TGTGCCAGCAGCTTCCTTAGTCCGGGGCAAGAGACCCAGTACTTC
TRBJ2-3,.,TRBV11-3,once,CASSLGAGVLADTQYF,TGTGCCAGCAGCTTGGGGGCGGGGGTACTGGCAGATACGCAGTATTTT
TRBJ2-7,TRBD1,TRBV4-2,once,CASSQPRGTGATEQYF,TGTGCCAGCAGCCAGCCCAGAGGGACAGGAGCCACTGAGCAGTACTTC
TRBJ2-2,.,TRBV28,.,CASSSVYSGHPNTGELFF,TGTGCCAGCAGTTCTGTCTATTCGGGACACCCGAACACCGGGGAGCTGTTTTTT
TRBJ1-5,.,TRBV7-2,few,CASSLATASNQPQHF,TGTGCCAGCAGCTTAGCGACAGCAAGCAATCAGCCCCAGCATTTT
TRBJ1-6,TRBD1,TRBV30,.,CAWLSTGTGFSPLHF,TGTGCCTGGCTGAGCACCGGGACAGGGTTTTCACCCCTCCACTTT
TRBJ1-6,.,TRBV28,.,CASRLDSTTNSPLHF,TGTGCCAGCAGGTTGGACAGCACGACTAATTCACCCCTCCACTTT
TRBJ1-5,.,TRBV28,.,CASSFFSNQPQHF,TGTGCCAGCAGTTTCTTTAGCAATCAGCCCCAGCATTTT
TRBJ1-1,.,TRBV5-1,.,CASSLAKVNTEAFF,TGCGCCAGCAGCTTGGCGAAGGTGAACACTGAAGCTTTCTTT
TRBJ1-1,.,TRBV6-5,.,CASTHGRLGNTEAFF,TGTGCCAGCACCCATGGCAGGTTGGGGAACACTGAAGCTTTCTTT
TRBJ2-3,TRBD2,TRBV24-1,few,CATGGTSELTDTQYF,TGTGCCACCGGAGGGACTAGCGAACTCACAGATACGCAGTATTTT
TRBJ1-1,TRBD1,TRBV7-9,.,CASSQTGTLGEAFF,TGTGCCAGCAGCCAGACAGGGACCCTTGGTGAAGCTTTCTTT
TRBJ1-1,.,TRBV12-3/TRBV12-4,.,CASSLGRGEAFF,TGTGCCAGCAGTTTAGGTAGAGGTGAAGCTTTCTTT
TRBJ2-3,.,TRBV4-3,.,CASSQTHTSTQYF,TGCGCCAGCAGCCAGACGCACACCAGCACGCAGTATTTT
TRBJ1-5,.,TRBV19,.,CASSIGNQPQHF,TGTGCCAGTAGTATAGGTAATCAGCCCCAGCATTTT
TRBJ1-2,.,TRBV28,few,CASSPAPQQGYTF,TGTGCCAGCAGTCCAGCCCCGCAACAAGGCTACACCTTC
TRBJ2-1,TRBD2,TRBV9,.,CASSVGAGGFWEQFF,TGTGCCAGCAGCGTAGGAGCGGGGGGGTTTTGGGAGCAGTTCTTC